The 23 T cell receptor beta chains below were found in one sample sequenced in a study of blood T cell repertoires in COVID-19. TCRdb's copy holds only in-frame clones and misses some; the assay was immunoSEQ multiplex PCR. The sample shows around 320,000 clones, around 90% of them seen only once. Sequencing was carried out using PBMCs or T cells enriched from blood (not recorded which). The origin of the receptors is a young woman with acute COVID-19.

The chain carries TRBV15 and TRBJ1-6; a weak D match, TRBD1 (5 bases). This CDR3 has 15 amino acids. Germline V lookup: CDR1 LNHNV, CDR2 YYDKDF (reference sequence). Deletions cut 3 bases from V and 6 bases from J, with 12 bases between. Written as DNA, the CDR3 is TGTGCCACCAGCAGCCAAGGGGTCATTAATTCACCCCTCCACTTT. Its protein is CATSSQGVINSPLHF.

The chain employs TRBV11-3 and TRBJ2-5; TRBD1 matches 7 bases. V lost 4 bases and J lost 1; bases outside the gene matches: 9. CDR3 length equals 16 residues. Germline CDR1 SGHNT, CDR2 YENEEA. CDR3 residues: CASSSVTGTLQETQYF. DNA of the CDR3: TGTGCCAGCAGCTCCGTGACAGGGACACTCCAAGAGACCCAGTACTTC. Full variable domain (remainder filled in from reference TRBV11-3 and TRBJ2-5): EAGVVQSPRYKIIEKKQPVAFWCNPISGHNTLYWYLQNLGQGPELLIRYENEEAVDDSQLPKDRFSAERLKGVDSTLKIQPAELGDSAVYLCASSSVTGTLQETQYFGPGTRLLVL.

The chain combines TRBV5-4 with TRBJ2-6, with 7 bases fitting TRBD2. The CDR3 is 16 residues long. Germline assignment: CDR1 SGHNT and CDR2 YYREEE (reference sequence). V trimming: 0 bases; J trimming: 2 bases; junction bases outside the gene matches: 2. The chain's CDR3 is CASSLVGTTGANVLTF. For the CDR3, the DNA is TGTGCCAGCAGCTTGGTGGGGACTACTGGGGCCAACGTCCTGACTTTC.

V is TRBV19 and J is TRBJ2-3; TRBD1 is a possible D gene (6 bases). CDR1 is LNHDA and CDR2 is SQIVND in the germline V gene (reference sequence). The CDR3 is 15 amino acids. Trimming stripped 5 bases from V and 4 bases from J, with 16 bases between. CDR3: CASSPLGHTADTQYF. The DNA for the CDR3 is TGTGCCAGTAGTCCTCTGGGACATACGGCAGATACGCAGTATTTT. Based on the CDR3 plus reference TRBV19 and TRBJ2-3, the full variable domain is DGGITQSPKYLFRKEGQNVTLSCEQNLNHDAMYWYRQDPGQGLRLIYYSQIVNDFQKGDIAEGYSVSREKKESFPLTVTSAQKNPTAFYLCASSPLGHTADTQYFGPGTRLTVL.

The CDR3 is CSGGDRVRNEQFF. CDR3 in DNA: TGCAGCGGGGGGGACAGGGTGAGAAATGAGCAGTTCTTC. This chain joins TRBV29-1 and TRBJ2-1; 9 positions agree with TRBD1. V lost 7 bases, J lost 7 bases, and 8 bases stayed unmatched. The germline V gene encodes CDR1 SQVTM and CDR2 ANQGSEA. The CDR3 spans 13 residues.

CDR3: CASSLGGTGSGEPQHF. Written as DNA, the CDR3 is TGCGCCAGCAGCTTGGGCGGGACAGGCTCAGGCGAGCCCCAGCATTTT. The chain couples TRBV5-1 to TRBJ1-5, with TRBD1 matching over 8 bases. Germline CDR1 and CDR2: SGHRS and YFSETQ. There are 16 residues in the CDR3. V was pared by 0 bases and J by 8 bases, with 10 bases of the junction left unmatched.

CDR3 coding DNA: TGTGCCAGCAGTTTATTGGGGCACTCTGGGGCCAACGTCCTGACTTTC. It is translated as CASSLLGHSGANVLTF. This chain links TRBV27 with TRBJ2-6; D is perhaps TRBD1 (5 bases). The CDR3 runs to 16 residues. V was clipped by 1 base and J by 0 bases, with 7 bases between them. Germline-derived CDR1 and CDR2 are MNHEY and SMNVEV (reference sequence).

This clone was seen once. CDR3 residues: CASSSGTSGADYEQYF. CDR3 nucleotides: TGTGCCAGCAGCTCTGGGACTAGCGGGGCAGACTACGAGCAGTACTTC. The chain joins TRBV7-9 to TRBJ2-7, with 13 bases fitting TRBD2. There are 16 residues in the CDR3. CDR1 is SEHNR and CDR2 is FQNEAQ in the germline V gene (reference sequence). With V trimmed by 4 bases and J by 3 bases, 6 bases remained unmatched.

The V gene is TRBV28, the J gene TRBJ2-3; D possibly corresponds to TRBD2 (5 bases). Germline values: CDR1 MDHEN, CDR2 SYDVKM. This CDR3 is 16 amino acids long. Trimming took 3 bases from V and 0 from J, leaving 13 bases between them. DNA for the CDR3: TGTGCCAGCAGTTTGTGGACTGCTCTTAGCACAGATACGCAGTATTTT. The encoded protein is CASSLWTALSTDTQYF.

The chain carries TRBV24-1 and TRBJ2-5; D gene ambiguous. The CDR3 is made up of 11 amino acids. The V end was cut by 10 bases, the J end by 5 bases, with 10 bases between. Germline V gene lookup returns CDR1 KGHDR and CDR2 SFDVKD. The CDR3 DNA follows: TGTGCCACTGCTACCGGGGAGACCCAGTACTTC. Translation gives CATATGETQYF.

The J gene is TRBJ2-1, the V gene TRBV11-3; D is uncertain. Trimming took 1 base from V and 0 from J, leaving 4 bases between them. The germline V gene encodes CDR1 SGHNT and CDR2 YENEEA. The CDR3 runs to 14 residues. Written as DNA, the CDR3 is TGTGCCAGCAGCTTAGCGGGCTCCTACAATGAGCAGTTCTTC. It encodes CASSLAGSYNEQFF.

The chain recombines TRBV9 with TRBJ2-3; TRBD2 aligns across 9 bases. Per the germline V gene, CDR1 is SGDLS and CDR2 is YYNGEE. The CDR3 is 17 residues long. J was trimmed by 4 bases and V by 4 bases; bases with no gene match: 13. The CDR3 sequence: CASSSRGSGRLADTQYF. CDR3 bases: TGTGCCAGCAGCTCCCGAGGTAGCGGGAGATTGGCAGATACGCAGTATTTT.

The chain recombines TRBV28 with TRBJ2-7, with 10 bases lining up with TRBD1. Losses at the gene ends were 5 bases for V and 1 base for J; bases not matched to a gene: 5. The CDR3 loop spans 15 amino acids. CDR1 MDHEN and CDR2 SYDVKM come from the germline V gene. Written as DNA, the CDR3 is TGTGCCAGCAGTCTGCCGGGACAGGGGTCCTACGAGCAGTACTTC. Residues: CASSLPGQGSYEQYF. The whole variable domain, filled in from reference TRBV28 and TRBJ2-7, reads DVKVTQSSRYLVKRTGEKVFLECVQDMDHENMFWYRQDPGLGLRLIYFSYDVKMKEKGDIPEGYSVSREKKERFSLILESASTNQTSMYLCASSLPGQGSYEQYFGPGTRLTVT.

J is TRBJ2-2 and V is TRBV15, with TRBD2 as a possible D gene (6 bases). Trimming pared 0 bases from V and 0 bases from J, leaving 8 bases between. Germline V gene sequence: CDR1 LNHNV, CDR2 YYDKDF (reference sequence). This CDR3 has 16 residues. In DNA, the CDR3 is TGTGCCACCAGCAGAGAGGTAGCGGCGAACACCGGGGAGCTGTTTTTT. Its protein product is CATSREVAANTGELFF.

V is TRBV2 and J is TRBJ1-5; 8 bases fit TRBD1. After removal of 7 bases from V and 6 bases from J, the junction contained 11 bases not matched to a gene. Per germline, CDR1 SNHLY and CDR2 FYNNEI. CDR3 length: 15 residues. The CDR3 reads CASTGGVSRIQPQHF. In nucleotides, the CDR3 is TGTGCCAGCACAGGGGGCGTATCGAGGATTCAGCCCCAGCATTTT.

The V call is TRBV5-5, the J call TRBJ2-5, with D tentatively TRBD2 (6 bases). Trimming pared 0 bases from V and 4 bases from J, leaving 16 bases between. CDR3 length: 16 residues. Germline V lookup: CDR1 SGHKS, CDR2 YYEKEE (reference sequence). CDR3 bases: TGTGCCAGCAGCTTGGGGTTCGTGGGAGCGGGAGAGACCCAGTACTTC. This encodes CASSLGFVGAGETQYF.

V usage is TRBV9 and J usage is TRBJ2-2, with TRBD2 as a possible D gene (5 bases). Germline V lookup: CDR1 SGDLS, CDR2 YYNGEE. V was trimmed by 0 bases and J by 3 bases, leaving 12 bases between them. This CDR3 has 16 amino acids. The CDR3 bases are TGTGCCAGCAGCGTAGCGGGAAGCGGTCACACCGGGGAGCTGTTTTTT. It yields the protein CASSVAGSGHTGELFF.

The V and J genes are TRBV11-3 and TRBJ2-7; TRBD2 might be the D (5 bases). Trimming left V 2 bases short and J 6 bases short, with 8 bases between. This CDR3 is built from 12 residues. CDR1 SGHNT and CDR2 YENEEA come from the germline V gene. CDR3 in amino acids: CASSLKGVEQYF. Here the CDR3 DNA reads TGTGCCAGCAGCTTAAAGGGAGTCGAGCAGTACTTC. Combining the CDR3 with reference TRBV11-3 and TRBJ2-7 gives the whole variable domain EAGVVQSPRYKIIEKKQPVAFWCNPISGHNTLYWYLQNLGQGPELLIRYENEEAVDDSQLPKDRFSAERLKGVDSTLKIQPAELGDSAVYLCASSLKGVEQYFGPGTRLTVT.

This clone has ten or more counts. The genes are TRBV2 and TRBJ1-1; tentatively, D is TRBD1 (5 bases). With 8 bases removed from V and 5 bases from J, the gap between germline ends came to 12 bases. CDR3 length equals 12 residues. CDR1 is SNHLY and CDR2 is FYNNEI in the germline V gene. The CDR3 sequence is CASGAQGTEAFF. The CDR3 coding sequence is TGTGCCAGCGGGGCCCAGGGAACTGAAGCTTTCTTT.

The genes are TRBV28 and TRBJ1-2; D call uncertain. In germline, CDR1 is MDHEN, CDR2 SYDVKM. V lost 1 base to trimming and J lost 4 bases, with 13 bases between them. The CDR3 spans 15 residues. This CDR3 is CASSLYQELAYGYTF. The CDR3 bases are TGTGCCAGCAGTTTATATCAGGAATTGGCCTATGGCTACACCTTC.

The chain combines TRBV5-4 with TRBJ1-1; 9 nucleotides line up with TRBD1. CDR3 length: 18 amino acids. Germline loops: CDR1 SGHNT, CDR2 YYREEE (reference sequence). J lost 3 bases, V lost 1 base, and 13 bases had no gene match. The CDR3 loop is CASSLLGTGRSRDTEAFF. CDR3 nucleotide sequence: TGTGCCAGCAGCTTGCTAGGGACAGGGCGATCACGGGACACTGAAGCTTTCTTT.

The chain's CDR3 is CASSLWTGKSNTGELFF. In DNA form, the CDR3 reads TGTGCCAGCAGTTTATGGACAGGCAAGTCGAACACCGGGGAGCTGTTTTTT. The chain uses TRBV28 and TRBJ2-2; the D gene is possibly TRBD1 (6 bases). This CDR3 region has 17 residues. Germline V lookup: CDR1 MDHEN, CDR2 SYDVKM. V lost 0 bases to trimming and J lost 0 bases, with 11 bases between them.

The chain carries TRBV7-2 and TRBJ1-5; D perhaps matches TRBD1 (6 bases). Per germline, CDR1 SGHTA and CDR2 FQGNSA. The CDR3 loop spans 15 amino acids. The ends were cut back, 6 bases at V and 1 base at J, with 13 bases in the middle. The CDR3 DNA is TGTGCCAGCAGTCCCGGGACATGGAGCAATCAGCCCCAGCATTTT. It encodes CASSPGTWSNQPQHF.